A single count supports the clone carrying this TCR beta chain. The data were taken from a study of cytomegalovirus exposure and HLA in healthy donors. Primers for the PCR totalled 60 Vbeta and 13 Jbeta. Measured with immunoSEQ multiplex PCR; TCRdb has only the in-frame clones, and not every one. This sample has under 250,000 clones, with over 75% found just once. CDR3 length: 12 residues. Germline lookup yields CDR1 MDHEN and CDR2 SYDVKM. V lost 7 bases and J 5 bases, leaving 11 bases between the germline ends. The chain joins TRBV28 to TRBJ1-2; D gene unclear. Input material: PBMCs. The clonotype was recovered from a male donor in good health and CMV-seronegative. The CDR3 loop is CASTPNMYGYTF. CDR3 DNA: TGTGCCAGCACCCCGAACATGTATGGCTACACCTTC.